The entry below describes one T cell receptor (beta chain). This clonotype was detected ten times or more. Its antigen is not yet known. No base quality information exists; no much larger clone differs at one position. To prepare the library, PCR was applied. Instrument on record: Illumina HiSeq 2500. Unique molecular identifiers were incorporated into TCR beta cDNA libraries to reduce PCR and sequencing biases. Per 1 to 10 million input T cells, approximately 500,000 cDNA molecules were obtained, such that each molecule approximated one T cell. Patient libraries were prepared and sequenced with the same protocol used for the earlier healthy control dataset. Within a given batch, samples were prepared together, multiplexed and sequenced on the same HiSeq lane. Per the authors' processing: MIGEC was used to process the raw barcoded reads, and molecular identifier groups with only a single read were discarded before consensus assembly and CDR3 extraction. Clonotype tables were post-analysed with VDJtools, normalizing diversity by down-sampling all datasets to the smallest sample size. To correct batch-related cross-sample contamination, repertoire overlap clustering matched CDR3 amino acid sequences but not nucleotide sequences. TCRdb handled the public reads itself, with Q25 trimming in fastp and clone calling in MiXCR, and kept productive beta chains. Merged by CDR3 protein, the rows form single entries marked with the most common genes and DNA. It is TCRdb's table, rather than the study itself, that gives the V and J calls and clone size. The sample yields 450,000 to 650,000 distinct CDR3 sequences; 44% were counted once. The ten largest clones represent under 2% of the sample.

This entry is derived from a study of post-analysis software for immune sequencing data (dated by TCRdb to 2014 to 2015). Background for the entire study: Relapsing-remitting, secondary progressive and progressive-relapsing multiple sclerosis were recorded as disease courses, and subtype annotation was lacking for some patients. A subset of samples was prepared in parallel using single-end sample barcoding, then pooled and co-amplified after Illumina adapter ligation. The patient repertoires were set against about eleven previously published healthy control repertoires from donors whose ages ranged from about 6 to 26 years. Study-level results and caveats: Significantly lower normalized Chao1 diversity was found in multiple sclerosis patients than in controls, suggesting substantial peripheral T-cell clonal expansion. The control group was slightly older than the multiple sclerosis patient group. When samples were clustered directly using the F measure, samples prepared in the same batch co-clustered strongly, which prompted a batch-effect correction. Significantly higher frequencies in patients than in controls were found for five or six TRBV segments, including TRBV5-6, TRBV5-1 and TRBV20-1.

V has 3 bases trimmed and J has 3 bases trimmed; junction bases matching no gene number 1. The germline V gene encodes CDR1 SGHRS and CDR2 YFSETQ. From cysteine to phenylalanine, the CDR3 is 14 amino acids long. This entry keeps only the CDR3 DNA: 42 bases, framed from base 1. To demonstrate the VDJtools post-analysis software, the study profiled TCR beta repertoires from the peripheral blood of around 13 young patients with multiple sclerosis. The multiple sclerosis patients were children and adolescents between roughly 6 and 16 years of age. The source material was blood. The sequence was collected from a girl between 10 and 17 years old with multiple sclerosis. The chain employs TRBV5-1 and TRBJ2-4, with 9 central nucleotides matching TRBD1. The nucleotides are TGCGCCAGCAGCTGGACAGGGGACAAAAACATTCAGTACTTC. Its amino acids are CASSWTGDKNIQYF.